This TCR beta chain stems from a study of blood T cell repertoires in COVID-19. Clones were read by immunoSEQ multiplex PCR, and TCRdb kept only the in-frame ones, dropping some. The sample includes some 240,000 clones, 90% to 95% of them seen just once. This receptor was obtained from a man in his sixties with COVID-19, enrolled during active disease. The sequencing sample was made of peripheral blood.

CDR3 nucleotide sequence: TGTGCCTGGAATCTAGGCAGCCACGAGCAGTACTTC. Translation gives CAWNLGSHEQYF. The chain combines TRBV30 with TRBJ2-7; D unclear. The germline CDR1 and CDR2 sequences are GTSNPN and SVGIG (reference sequence). The CDR3 sequence is 12 residues long. The V end lost 4 bases, the J end lost 5 bases, and 12 bases lay between the germline ends.